This TCR beta chain was obtained from a study of T cells in Graves' hyperthyroidism and ophthalmopathy (dated by TCRdb to 2018 to 2020). Describing the broader study: Peripheral blood was sampled at the time of initial diagnosis, prior to any treatment. In addition, the study compared T-cell repertoires in thyroid tissue and in blood from about 6 Graves' hyperthyroidism patients. A discovery cohort of about 95 patients, approximately 45 with Graves' ophthalmopathy and 55 to 60 with stable Graves' hyperthyroidism, was used to find distinguishing TCR V-J signatures. TCR Vbeta CDR3 sequencing of 130 to 150 peripheral blood samples (43 ophthalmopathy, approximately 80 hyperthyroidism and approximately 17 progressor patients) is reported in the paper. The roughly 100 discovery patients were randomly divided into training and test sets at a 7:3 ratio. Whether ophthalmopathy could be predicted prospectively was tested in an independent validation cohort made up of roughly 19 hyperthyroidism patients plus 17 patients who later progressed to ophthalmopathy. After blood sampling, hyperthyroidism patients were treated with methimazole at a starting dose of 30 mg daily, and ophthalmopathy patients were treated with high-dose intravenous methylprednisolone.

Hyperthyroidism patients were aged 18 to 65 years and newly diagnosed, with disease duration of less than 2 months. Exclusion was applied to patients with uncontrolled infections, other autoimmune diseases, pregnancy or lactation. Clinical symptoms, serum thyroxine and TRAb, thyroid ultrasound, and orbital computed tomography formed the basis for the diagnoses. Blood from progressor patients was collected at the time of first diagnosis with hyperthyroidism, before any ophthalmopathy symptoms had appeared. Ficoll-Paque density gradient centrifugation was used to isolate PBMCs from approximately 10 ml of fresh peripheral blood. Progressor patients were defined as those initially diagnosed with Graves' hyperthyroidism in whom ophthalmopathy developed during follow-up. Total RNA was extracted with Trizol reagent, and quality was checked on an Agilent 2100 Bioanalyzer. The TCR beta CDR3 regions were amplified from the RNA transcripts. The TCR CDR3 was subjected to a first round of RT-PCR using the HTBI primer set and the Qiagen OneStep RT-PCR kit. A second multiplex PCR round built the libraries, followed by size selection and purification. Paired-end sequencing of the libraries was performed with 100 bp reads on an Illumina HiSeq2000. The study's own analysis went as follows. Raw data were processed with SOAPnuke, discarding reads with adapters, uncalled bases, mean Phred below 15, or no exact constant-primer or identifier match. COPE v1.2.5 was used to merge high-quality paired reads, and clonotypes were defined as unique nucleotide sequences. Clonotypes were aligned to IMGT TRBV, TRBD and TRBJ reference segments using MiTCR v1.1. Only V-J combinations with frequency above 0.0001, covering 99% to 99.2% of repertoires, were analysed. A TCS score was defined as the ratio of F50 (clonal expansion) to E x V (chaos), with BLOSUM62-based TCRdist applied between CDR3 peptides within each V-J. Welch's t-statistics and random forest reduced around 550 V-J features to 10 to 15, which were used in a naive Bayes classifier (R e1071). The public reads were reprocessed in TCRdb via fastp at Q25 and MiXCR, keeping in-frame beta chains. CDR3 protein duplicates are merged, each entry listing the most common genes and DNA. These V and J calls derive from TCRdb rather than the authors' analysis. The sample table records approximately 360,000 distinct CDR3 sequences; 15% to 19% of these occur just once. The ten largest clones capture roughly a quarter of the sample.

The study at large found these results: No statistical method was used to set the sample size in advance, and investigators knew the group allocation. In cross-validation, a model built on a 13 V-J signature told ophthalmopathy apart from stable hyperthyroidism with approximately 90% sensitivity and 81% to 82% specificity, and in testing the same model reached 80%/75%. Most expanded thyroid clonotypes (frequency above 0.001) were also found in blood, which suggests that blood repertoires may mirror thyroid immune responses. During validation, the model predicted progression to ophthalmopathy a median of roughly 7.1 months ahead of onset, with almost 71% sensitivity and 72.22% specificity.

The table lists this clonotype with many counts. The specificity of this receptor is unknown. Nothing much larger sits one base from this clone, and base qualities are not available. The receptor's source is a woman aged 18-30 years with Graves' hyperthyroidism that later progressed to Graves' ophthalmopathy. Sequencing used blood.

The CDR3: CASSGPVEGETQYF. The DNA sequence reads TGTGCCAGCAGTGGTCCCGTTGAGGGGGAGACCCAGTACTTC. The V and J segments used are TRBV6-1 and TRBJ2-5; the D region may be TRBD1 or TRBD2, each matching 5 bases equally. Counted from cysteine to phenylalanine, this CDR3 has 14 amino acids. The DNA shown is the 42-base CDR3, in frame from base 1. Reading the germline V gene gives CDR1 MNHNS and CDR2 SASEGT. V sheds 4 bases and J sheds 5 bases, leaving 14 bases between their ends.